This T cell receptor beta chain was found in a study of beta chain features in type 1 diabetes. Study details: The study examined around 98,000,000 sorted cells across all samples. Whole-study findings and limits: When cDNA is sequenced, cells with high TCR expression could be over-represented. PCR, the amplification step, might favor shorter templates, equally in patients and controls. Moderate but significant shortening of TCRB CDR3s was recorded in all four CD4+ subsets from Type 1 diabetes patients.

Cells sorted by CD45RO/CCR7/CD25/CD127/CD95/CD27 comprised CD4+ naive, central memory, regulatory and stem cell-like memory cells. There are a few counts of this clone. Its antigen is still unknown. Germline values: CDR1 SNHLY, CDR2 FYNNEI. V was pared by 7 bases and J by 1 base, with 8 bases of the junction left unmatched. The CDR3 has 15 amino acids. Investigators reverse transcribed all isolated RNA, so they sequenced expressed TCRB transcripts. Assay used: immunoSEQ multiplex PCR; TCRdb lists only in-frame clones, some missing. The sample has roughly 340,000 clones, roughly 12% seen once. The source is a woman under 30 with type 1 diabetes. The chain recombines TRBV2 with TRBJ2-3; 7 bases map to TRBD2. Sequencing used naive CD4+ T cells from blood. CDR3 bases: TGTGCCAGCACCGGGGAGGGACTACGCACAGATACGCAGTATTTT. Protein: CASTGEGLRTDTQYF.